A single sample is the source of the 17 T cell receptor beta chains below, sequenced in a study of T cells in Graves' hyperthyroidism and ophthalmopathy (dated by TCRdb to between 2018 and 2021). Libraries were built with multiplex PCR. The run used an Illumina HiSeq 2000. Amplification of TCR beta CDR3 regions was carried out from RNA transcripts. The TCR CDR3 was subjected to a first round of RT-PCR using the HTBI primer set and the Qiagen OneStep RT-PCR kit. TCRdb trimmed public reads at Q25 via fastp, called clones via MiXCR and kept in-frame beta chains. Every distinct CDR3 protein forms one entry, paired with its most common genes and DNA. The sample contains some 740,000 distinct CDR3 sequences, around 15% of them found a single time. Jointly, the top ten make up roughly a tenth of the sample. What was sequenced was blood. These receptors were taken from a woman under 30 with Graves' hyperthyroidism.

The chain combines TRBV6-1 with TRBJ2-7; 7 nucleotides align to TRBD2. CDR1 and CDR2 from the germline V gene are MNHNS and SASEGT. The CDR3 is made up of 13 amino acids. The V segment lost 8 bases and the J segment 3 bases; nucleotides outside the gene matches: 7. The CDR3: CASGAGSVYEQYF. The CDR3 nucleotides read TGTGCCAGCGGAGCGGGATCCGTCTACGAGCAGTACTTC.

This clonotype was counted ten times or more. This CDR3 is CASSQASDREARMVETQYF. The CDR3 coding sequence is TGTGCCAGCAGCCAAGCATCGGACAGGGAGGCCCGAATGGTCGAGACCCAGTACTTC. The chain couples TRBV3-1 to TRBJ2-5; 8 bases match TRBD1. Germline CDR1 is LGHDT and CDR2 is YNNKEL (reference sequence). V was clipped by 1 base and J by 5 bases; unmatched bases: 18. The CDR3 loop spans 19 amino acids.

V and J are TRBV6-1 and TRBJ2-7, with 9 nucleotides matching TRBD2. V trimming: 9 bases; J trimming: 2 bases; junction bases outside the gene matches: 5. This CDR3 is built from 13 residues. From germline, CDR1 is MNHNS and CDR2 SASEGT. CDR3 DNA: TGTGCCAGTCAAAGACTAGCGGCCTACGAGCAGTACTTC. As protein: CASQRLAAYEQYF.

This chain connects TRBV9 to TRBJ2-1; no clear D. V lost 3 bases, J lost 6 bases, and 16 bases lay in between. The CDR3 spans 15 residues. Germline V gene data show CDR1 as SGDLS and CDR2 as YYNGEE. The CDR3 DNA reads as TGTGCCAGCAGCGGTAATCCGGGCGGATCCAATGAGCAGTTCTTC. This gives the protein CASSGNPGGSNEQFF.

This clonotype was seen at least ten times. The V gene is TRBV4-1, the J gene TRBJ2-1; unclear D gene. The V gene's germline CDR1 is MGHRA and CDR2 YSYEKL. CDR3 length: 15 residues. V lost 4 bases and J 2 bases, leaving 12 bases between the germline ends. DNA for the CDR3: TGCGCCAGCAGCCTCCTGAGTATCCCCTACAATGAGCAGTTCTTC. As protein: CASSLLSIPYNEQFF.

The V gene is TRBV6-1, the J gene TRBJ2-2; 9 nucleotides align to TRBD1. V shed 3 bases, J shed 5 bases, and the junction held 7 bases outside the gene matches. The CDR3 consists of 16 residues. Germline values: CDR1 MNHNS, CDR2 SASEGT. The CDR3 nucleotides are TGTGCCAGCAGTGACCGGGACAGGGTCGTTACCGGGGAGCTGTTTTTT. This encodes CASSDRDRVVTGELFF.

V is TRBV2 and J is TRBJ1-2; unclear D gene. There are 13 residues in the CDR3. The V and J ends lost 6 bases and 2 bases respectively, with 10 bases between them. Germline V gene lookup returns CDR1 SNHLY and CDR2 FYNNEI. Written as DNA, the CDR3 is TGTGCCAGCAGCCAATCCCCAAACTATGGCTACACCTTC. The encoded protein is CASSQSPNYGYTF.

A few counts support this clonotype. The chain carries TRBV28 and TRBJ1-4; the D gene is possibly TRBD1 (5 bases). The germline V gene encodes CDR1 MDHEN and CDR2 SYDVKM. V was shortened by 4 bases and J by 5 bases, with 11 bases between the two germline ends. This CDR3 has 14 amino acids. CDR3 protein: CASSSTEDNEKLFF. The CDR3 DNA reads as TGTGCCAGCAGTTCGACAGAAGACAATGAAAAACTGTTTTTT. Together with reference TRBV28 and TRBJ1-4, the CDR3 gives the full variable domain: DVKVTQSSRYLVKRTGEKVFLECVQDMDHENMFWYRQDPGLGLRLIYFSYDVKMKEKGDIPEGYSVSREKKERFSLILESASTNQTSMYLCASSSTEDNEKLFFGSGTQLSVL.

This clonotype was counted many times. Sequence at one end of the junction differs from germline and may be a read error. V and J are TRBV11-2 and TRBJ1-2, with D possibly TRBD1 on 6 matching bases. Germline CDR1 is SGHAT and CDR2 is FQNNGV. CDR3 length equals 14 residues. The CDR3: CARSLQGRDYGYTF. In nucleotides, the CDR3 is TGTGCCCGCAGCTTACAGGGAAGGGACTATGGCTACACCTTC.

This clonotype was found a few times. V usage is TRBV7-9 and J usage is TRBJ2-1; 7 positions match TRBD2. The germline V gene has CDR1 SEHNR and CDR2 FQNEAQ (reference sequence). This CDR3 has 12 amino acids. Losses at the gene ends were 4 bases for V and 9 bases for J; bases not matched to a gene: 3. The CDR3 nucleotides are TGTGCCAGCAGCTGGGACTATTTTGAGCAGTTCTTC. Its protein product is CASSWDYFEQFF.

This clonotype came up many times. The chain employs TRBV9 and TRBJ2-1, with 7 nucleotides matching TRBD2. This CDR3 spans 16 amino acids. V dropped 3 bases and J dropped 0; count of bases not matched to a gene: 6. The germline CDR1 and CDR2 sequences are SGDLS and YYNGEE. CDR3 nucleotide sequence: TGTGCCAGCAGCGCGGGAGCGGGAATCTCCTACAATGAGCAGTTCTTC. Protein: CASSAGAGISYNEQFF.

This clonotype was seen many times. This chain links TRBV30 with TRBJ1-6; D is unclear. This CDR3 has 13 amino acids. V was trimmed by 1 base and J by 6 bases, leaving 7 bases between them. Germline values: CDR1 GTSNPN, CDR2 SVGIG (reference sequence). In DNA, the CDR3 is TGTGCCTGGAGTGAAACAGCTAATTCACCCCTCCACTTT. It is translated as CAWSETANSPLHF.

There are a few counts of this clonotype. This sequence joins TRBV14 and TRBJ2-1; D is tentatively TRBD1 or TRBD2 (6 bases each). This CDR3 comprises 19 residues. The V gene's germline CDR1 is SGHDN and CDR2 FVKESK. Trimming took 6 bases from V and 5 from J, leaving 29 bases between them. DNA for the CDR3: TGTGCCAGCAGGCAAAACACCTATAGGGATCGGGGGCCGAACAATGAGCAGTTCTTC. Protein: CASRQNTYRDRGPNNEQFF.

As regards this clonotype: A clone one base away is much larger, so this may be a read error. The CDR3 does not end in the conserved phenylalanine or tryptophan, so this is likely a read error. The CDR3 DNA is TGCGCCAGCAGCCAAGAAACTAGGTCCTACGAGCAGTACTTA. Its protein is CASSQETRSYEQYL. The chain recombines TRBV4-3 with TRBJ2-7, with D maybe TRBD2 (5 bases). V was clipped by 0 bases and J by 1 base, with 7 bases between them. CDR3 length equals 14 residues. Germline CDR1 LGHNA, CDR2 YSLEER.

There are a few counts of this clonotype. The CDR3 spells CSARTTLADIYNEQFF. CDR3 bases: TGCAGTGCTAGAACTACTCTAGCGGACATCTACAATGAGCAGTTCTTC. The rearrangement links TRBV20-1 to TRBJ2-1; 7 positions agree with TRBD2. The germline gives CDR1 DFQATT, CDR2 SNEGSKA (reference sequence). J gave up 3 bases and V 2 bases, and 10 bases lay outside the gene matches. This CDR3 region has 16 residues.

This clonotype was seen many times. This chain joins TRBV29-1 and TRBJ2-3, with 10 bases fitting TRBD1. Losses at the gene ends were 5 bases for V and 3 bases for J; bases not matched to a gene: 8. The CDR3 covers 15 residues. Per germline, CDR1 SQVTM and CDR2 ANQGSEA. CDR3 sequence (DNA): TGCAGCGTTACGTCCGGGACAGGGGTAACAGATACGCAGTATTTT. Translating gives CSVTSGTGVTDTQYF.

J is TRBJ2-2 and V is TRBV11-2; 8 bases are a match to TRBD2. The length of the CDR3 is 16 residues. The germline gives CDR1 SGHAT, CDR2 FQNNGV. V dropped 7 bases and J dropped 4; count of bases not matched to a gene: 11. The CDR3 sequence is CASIPSGSGSTGELFF. CDR3 bases: TGTGCCAGCATCCCTAGTGGGAGCGGGAGCACCGGGGAGCTGTTTTTT.